This T cell receptor (beta chain) is drawn from a study of shared clonotypes between healthy human individuals (TCRdb year 2020). For the study in its entirety: The cohort included a few men and two women between 18 and 49 years of age. Different laboratories and diverse techniques were used to prepare libraries and sequence TCR repertoires, to increase sequencing depth and limit assay-specific biases. Between about 0.94 and 8.9 billion PBMCs per donor were obtained by leukapheresis. Blood TCR repertoires of five healthy adults were deeply sequenced to estimate repertoire size and the extent of clonotype sharing between individuals. For each donor, CD4 naive and CD4 memory were each run on three plates, CD8 naive on two plates, and CD8 memory on one plate.

Paper-wide results and their limitations: Sampling was restricted to blood, and TCR repertoires in tissue are likely to differ from TCR repertoires in blood. Rarefaction of sorted-subset datasets indicated incomplete sequencing despite the large sequencing depth. Pairwise subsampling led to the expectation that sequencing depth would affect the degree of clonotype sharing among donors. Naive subsets generally had larger estimated clonotype richness than memory subsets. Higher generation probabilities were observed for clonotypes shared by all four sorted-subset donors than for non-shared clonotypes. When a few donors were compared, the shared fraction of clonotypes was around 5% for naive CD4, over 3% for naive CD8, 2% to 2.5% for memory CD4, and approximately 0.4% for memory CD8. Because the study included only a small number of donors, the genetic and exposure-history diversity represented was limited.

The donors were healthy, HIV-negative adults with no recently reported acute infections or vaccinations. Every donor was a Caucasian adult residing in Nashville, Tennessee, USA. CD4+ T cells were enriched by magnetic negative selection, after which naive cells were positively selected on CD45RA and the negative fraction was taken as the memory subset. Blood was obtained by leukapheresis, after which PBMCs were separated by Ficoll-Histopaque density gradient centrifugation and cryopreserved in liquid nitrogen vapor phase. Analytical flow cytometry was used to check the purity and quantity of every magnetically sorted T cell population. Genomic DNA was isolated from each sorted fraction and quantified by UV absorbance on a Nanodrop 2000c. On this clone itself: Its target antigen remains unknown. Base quality data are lacking; no much larger clone is found one base away.

The CDR3 spans 15 residues, from the cysteine through the phenylalanine. Of the read, only the CDR3 DNA is kept; its 45 bases are in frame from base 1. Between the V and J ends, shortened by 5 bases and 1 base respectively, the junction contains 13 bases. For CDR1 and CDR2, the germline V gene (reference sequence) lists MNHEY and SMNVEV. Using the deep immunoSEQ assay, TCR CDR3 regions were amplified from genomic DNA by multiplex PCR. Extracted genomic DNA from each cell subset was distributed evenly across all wells of several immunoSEQ 96-well plates, and each plate was treated as a replicate. For sorted subsets, roughly 200 ng of genomic DNA, equivalent to some 33,000 T cell genomes, went into each replicate PCR. Purified libraries were quantified with a Qubit 3.0 fluorometer, sized on a Bioanalyzer 2100, and re-quantified with the KAPA Library Quantification kit. A separate single-read 150-cycle Illumina NextSeq 550 flow cell was used to sequence each immunoSEQ 96-well plate. Per the source publication's procedure: Because the immunoSEQ output held only junctional sequences and lacked quality scores, the filtering could not match the filtering applied to full-length reads. Sequences were annotated with PyIR, a Python wrapper for IgBLAST v1.9, using IMGT germline references to assign V/J genes and CDR3. Reads were filtered out if the reads had weak V/J assignments (E-value above 1e-6), no CDR3, stop codons, out-of-frame junctions, or ambiguous translated residues. V3J clonotypes were defined as sequences sharing an identical inferred V gene, J gene, and CDR3 amino acid sequence. Percentage overlap between repertoires was computed as shared unique clonotypes divided by the size of the smaller repertoire. Three approaches were used to assess repertoire richness: RTK rarefaction, the Chao1 estimator, and Recon v2.1 estimates of unobserved clonotypes. Generation probabilities for all TCRbeta clonotypes obtained by the gDNA method from a handful of donors were computed using OLGA. In TCRdb, the immuneACCESS table is reduced to in-frame sequences with V and J assigned. These tables do not hold every clone; where another copy was compared, an unresolved V gene accounts for under half, and the others remain unexplained. V, J and clone size are taken as reported in that table, and D and trimming were inferred from the DNA itself. This sample holds 2 million to 2.5 million clones; more than 85% were observed only once. 0.39% of the sample lies in the top ten.

The sequence links TRBV27 to TRBJ2-3, and TRBD2 may be the D gene, going by 6 matching bases. The specimen was naive CD4+ T cells from PBMCs. The sample's cell subset or site label is to be understood as: CD45RA+ positively selected. The receptor was isolated from a man younger than 35 in good health. Some clones in this sample may be carry-over from other donors' samples. The CDR3 corresponds to CASSPPGEGTDTQYF. The bases read TGTGCCAGCAGTCCCCCCGGGGAGGGCACAGATACGCAGTATTTT.